This T cell receptor (beta chain) is drawn from a study of patients and donors after allogeneic stem cell transplantation. Many counts were recorded for this clonotype. The J segment lost 8 bases and the V segment lost 3 bases, leaving 11 bases of the junction unmatched. Germline V gives CDR1 DFQATT, CDR2 SNEGSKA (reference sequence). CDR3 size: 14 residues. Via MiXCR, TCRdb re-called the RT-PCR reads, giving one row per CDR3 protein. In the table there are some 21,000 distinct CDR3 sequences, about 30% of which are singletons. This clonotype originated in a human donor who was either an allogeneic HSCT recipient or a stem cell or donor lymphocyte infusion donor (not recorded which). It is not recorded whose cells these are; they may come from a transplant donor. Sequencing was done on a sample of blood, either unsorted or a sorted T cell fraction (not recorded which). The chain has TRBV20-1 and TRBJ2-3; 7 bases match TRBD2. CDR3 region: CSASIWEGSGTQYF. CDR3 nucleotide sequence: TGCAGTGCTAGCATCTGGGAGGGGAGTGGTACGCAGTATTTT.